These T cell receptor beta chains were read from a single sample in a study of blood T cell repertoires in COVID-19. Produced via immunoSEQ multiplex PCR; TCRdb's table is partial and in-frame only. The sample includes under 250,000 clones, around four fifths of them seen just once. Sequenced input: peripheral blood. The receptors originated from a man between 40 and 49 years old with active or convalescent COVID-19. CDR3s include the opening cysteine and the closing phenylalanine or tryptophan. The D gene is left open where the match is weak. Expanded clones get a size class; other rows say once, few or many, or leave the size out.

TRBV12-3/TRBV12-4	.	.	TRBJ2-3	CASRTSRTDTQYF	TGTGCCAGCAGGACTTCTCGCACAGATACGCAGTATTTT
TRBV19	.	TRBD1	TRBJ2-1	CASVDRGKIQNEQFF	TGTGCCAGCGTAGACAGGGGCAAAATTCAAAATGAGCAGTTCTTC
TRBV30	.	.	TRBJ1-1	CAWSVSRGAFF	TGTGCCTGGAGTGTTAGCCGCGGAGCTTTCTTT
TRBV13	.	TRBD1	TRBJ2-5	CASSLRNRGETQYF	TGTGCCAGCAGCTTAAGAAACAGGGGGGAGACCCAGTACTTC
TRBV12-3/TRBV12-4	.	.	TRBJ2-3	CASSYLSGGVYF	TGTGCCAGCAGCTACCTCTCCGGAGGCGTATATTTT
TRBV18	.	TRBD2	TRBJ2-1	CASSRSLTSEPFNEQFF	TGTGCCAGCTCACGATCCCTCACTAGCGAACCATTCAATGAGCAGTTCTTC
TRBV6-6	.	TRBD2	TRBJ2-5	CASSFGLAGETQYF	TGTGCCAGCAGTTTCGGACTAGCAGGAGAGACCCAGTACTTC
TRBV30	few	.	TRBJ1-4	CAWNGGPGKLFF	TGTGCCTGGAACGGCGGCCCCGGAAAACTGTTTTTT
TRBV27	once	TRBD1	TRBJ2-7	CASSLMSGQGSFYEQYF	TGTGCCAGCAGTTTAATGTCAGGACAGGGGTCGTTCTACGAGCAGTACTTC
TRBV6-2/TRBV6-3	.	.	TRBJ2-2	CASSYPNSANTGELFF	TGTGCCAGCAGTTATCCTAACAGTGCGAACACCGGGGAGCTGTTTTTT
TRBV5-4	.	TRBD1	TRBJ1-6	CASSLYLRGPTGSNSPLHF	TGTGCCAGCAGCTTGTATCTTAGGGGGCCGACAGGGTCGAATTCACCCCTCCACTTT
TRBV27	once	TRBD1	TRBJ1-2	CASGIQGIGYTF	TGTGCCAGCGGCATACAGGGGATTGGCTACACCTTC
TRBV6-5	.	TRBD2	TRBJ2-7	CASSYWATSGRYEQYF	TGTGCCAGCAGTTACTGGGCGACTAGCGGGAGATACGAGCAGTACTTC
TRBV24-1	.	TRBD1	TRBJ1-2	CATSRQGDYGYTF	TGTGCCACCAGTAGACAGGGAGACTATGGCTACACCTTC
TRBV6-5	.	.	TRBJ1-5	CASSARGQREQPQHF	TGTGCCAGCAGCGCTCGTGGACAGAGGGAGCAGCCCCAGCATTTT
TRBV28	.	TRBD2	TRBJ2-1	CASGGGEGYNEQFF	TGTGCCAGCGGGGGGGGAGAGGGATACAATGAGCAGTTCTTC
TRBV19	.	.	TRBJ2-3	CASSIPHLRTQYF	TGTGCCAGTAGTATCCCGCACCTCAGGACGCAGTATTTT
TRBV6-5	.	.	TRBJ2-5	CASMHRVLETQYF	TGTGCCAGCATGCACCGGGTATTGGAGACCCAGTACTTC
TRBV5-1	few	.	TRBJ1-2	CASSLGEGVYGYTF	TGCGCCAGCAGCTTGGGAGAGGGGGTCTATGGCTACACCTTC
TRBV2	few	.	TRBJ1-5	CASSLNQPQHF	TGTGCCAGCAGTCTCAATCAGCCCCAGCATTTT
TRBV24-1	.	.	TRBJ2-1	CATSDFQQSSYNEQFF	TGTGCCACCAGTGATTTTCAACAGAGCTCCTACAATGAGCAGTTCTTC
TRBV19	.	TRBD1	TRBJ1-2	CASTPDRSYGYTF	TGTGCCAGTACCCCGGACAGGTCCTATGGCTACACCTTC
TRBV5-5	.	.	TRBJ2-7	CASSLGLALEQYF	TGTGCCAGCAGCTTGGGCCTAGCCCTGGAGCAGTACTTC
TRBV7-2	.	TRBD1	TRBJ2-5	CASSANRGPQETQYF	TGTGCCAGCAGCGCCAACAGGGGTCCTCAAGAGACCCAGTACTTC
TRBV29-1	.	.	TRBJ2-2	CSARAGTGELFF	TGCAGCGCCCGAGCAGGTACCGGGGAGCTGTTTTTT
TRBV15	.	TRBD1	TRBJ1-4	CATSTGQNNEKLFF	TGTGCCACCAGCACGGGACAGAATAATGAAAAACTGTTTTTT
TRBV12-5	.	.	TRBJ1-6	CASGLRTGTDSPLHF	TGTGCTAGTGGTCTTCGAACAGGGACGGATTCACCCCTCCACTTT
TRBV10-3	.	.	TRBJ1-2	CAISVDSHYGYTF	TGTGCCATCAGTGTCGACAGTCACTATGGCTACACCTTC
TRBV30	.	.	TRBJ1-5	CAWSGGQGNQPQHF	TGTGCCTGGAGTGGGGGGCAAGGGAATCAGCCCCAGCATTTT
TRBV6-1	once	.	TRBJ2-4	CASIDSAKNIQYF	TGTGCCAGCATAGACAGTGCCAAAAACATTCAGTACTTC
TRBV13	.	.	TRBJ2-2	CASTNLQAHTGELFF	TGTGCCAGCACAAACCTCCAAGCTCACACCGGGGAGCTGTTTTTT
TRBV29-1	.	.	TRBJ1-2	CSVDRTTNYGYTF	TGCAGCGTTGACAGGACAACTAACTATGGCTACACCTTC
TRBV15	.	.	TRBJ1-1	CATSRAQGAMNTEAFF	TGTGCCACCAGCAGAGCTCAGGGCGCCATGAACACTGAAGCTTTCTTT
TRBV9	.	.	TRBJ1-6	CASSVEGSSPLHF	TGTGCCAGCAGCGTAGAGGGGTCTTCACCCCTCCACTTT
TRBV3-1/TRBV3-2	.	TRBD2	TRBJ2-1	CASSQGHSGGYNEQFF	TGTGCCAGCAGCCAAGGACATAGCGGGGGGTACAATGAGCAGTTCTTC
TRBV6-5	.	.	TRBJ1-2	CASSPQGKGYTF	TGTGCCAGCAGTCCGCAGGGGAAGGGCTACACCTTC
TRBV27	.	TRBD1	TRBJ1-6	CASSPGTGGNSPLHF	TGTGCCAGCAGTCCTGGGACAGGTGGGAACTCACCCCTCCACTTT
TRBV11-2	few	TRBD1	TRBJ1-2	CASSRDRAGHYGYTF	TGTGCCAGCAGCCGTGACAGGGCAGGACACTATGGCTACACCTTC
TRBV6-5	.	.	TRBJ2-5	CASSYGAAEETQYF	TGTGCCAGCAGTTACGGGGCAGCAGAAGAGACCCAGTACTTC
TRBV19	once	.	TRBJ1-1	CASRSWGTRSSEAFF	TGTGCCAGTAGGAGTTGGGGGACAAGGAGTTCCGAAGCTTTCTTT
TRBV29-1	.	TRBD1	TRBJ2-7	CSASRGLGEQYF	TGCAGCGCGTCCAGGGGGCTAGGAGAGCAGTACTTC
TRBV13	.	TRBD2	TRBJ2-3	CASSSSPPGLGTKKSDTQYF	TGTGCCAGCAGCTCTAGCCCCCCAGGTTTAGGGACTAAAAAATCAGATACGCAGTATTTT
TRBV6-5	.	.	TRBJ2-7	CASSYLDKHYEQYF	TGTGCCAGCAGTTATTTGGACAAACACTACGAGCAGTACTTC
TRBV6-5	.	.	TRBJ1-1	CASAGSLNTEAFF	TGTGCCAGCGCGGGGAGTTTAAACACTGAAGCTTTCTTT
TRBV7-8	.	.	TRBJ1-3	CASSQGPGDGPGNTIYF	TGTGCCAGCAGCCAGGGTCCGGGAGACGGTCCTGGAAACACCATATATTTT
TRBV27	many	.	TRBJ2-6	CASSLYGPSSGANVLTF	TGTGCCAGCAGTTTATATGGGCCCAGCTCTGGGGCCAACGTCCTGACTTTC
TRBV10-3	.	.	TRBJ1-1	CAIGSRSTEAFF	TGTGCCATCGGGTCCCGGAGCACTGAAGCTTTCTTT
TRBV6-5	.	.	TRBJ2-1	CASSYHRESRDEQFF	TGTGCCAGCAGTTATCACAGGGAAAGTCGCGATGAGCAGTTCTTC
TRBV7-2	.	TRBD2	TRBJ2-1	CASSLIAGGPGHNEQFF	TGTGCCAGCAGCTTAATCGCGGGGGGCCCCGGTCACAATGAGCAGTTCTTC
TRBV5-1	.	.	TRBJ2-1	CASSFPWPQEQFF	TGCGCCAGCAGCTTCCCCTGGCCCCAGGAGCAGTTCTTC
TRBV7-2	.	.	TRBJ2-2	CASSSSNTGELFF	TGTGCCAGCAGCTCGTCGAACACCGGGGAGCTGTTTTTT
TRBV30	.	.	TRBJ2-7	CAYRDTTYEQYF	TGTGCCTACCGGGACACAACCTACGAGCAGTACTTC